This is a list of T cell receptor beta chains from one sample in a study of T-cell memory formation after mild COVID-19. MiXCR, run by TCRdb on the 5' RACE reads, gives a single entry per CDR3 protein. The data show more than 400,000 distinct CDR3 sequences, with 15% to 20% seen just once and over 9% held by the top ten. The sequencing input was PBMCs or a T cell subset sorted from them (not recorded which). These receptors came from an adult woman who had mild COVID-19 (a few samples of this study predate the infection). Cell type and time point are not known. Each CDR3 is given with its conserved first and last residue. Size is stated for part of the rows, as once, few or many counts, or as a class when the clone is expanded.

TRBJ2-5 TRBV4-1 NA 13 CASRRVLGETQYF
TRBJ2-1 TRBV7-3 NA 17 CASSPLPGTSGSSEQFF
TRBJ1-1 TRBV3-1 few 17 CASSQVQGAGMNTEAFF
TRBJ2-7 TRBV12-3/TRBV12-4 NA 14 CASSFFGQNYEQYF
TRBJ2-3 TRBV30 NA 17 CAWSLSGLAGGPRTQYF
TRBJ2-1 TRBV7-9 few 12 CASSYQLDEQFF
TRBJ2-1 TRBV15 few 15 CATSVHSGSYNEQFF
TRBJ2-3 TRBV12-3/TRBV12-4 few 19 CASSPTLPKADEFRDTQYF
TRBJ2-7 TRBV11-3 NA 11 CASSFKYEQYF
TRBJ2-7 TRBV6-6 NA 15 CASEMGTLSTYEQYF
TRBJ2-5 TRBV7-9 many 13 CASSSGRQETQYF
TRBJ2-7 TRBV7-9 few 16 CASTPRTSGSLYEQYF
TRBJ1-5 TRBV4-1 few 15 CASSQATGGYQPQHF
TRBJ1-4 TRBV7-2 NA 14 CASRSGTGHEKLFF
TRBJ1-4 TRBV29-1 few 13 CSVLTGGDEKLFF
TRBJ2-5 TRBV6-5 many 15 CASSYSTDLGGTQYF
TRBJ2-1 TRBV7-2 many 12 CASSFELAEQFF
TRBJ1-1 TRBV24-1 NA 12 CATSDLDDRAFF
TRBJ1-1 TRBV30 few 13 CAWSLELNTEAFF
TRBJ2-1 TRBV6-1 NA 16 CASRGGTSGRGNEQFF
TRBJ2-1 TRBV25-1 many 17 CASSAFLAGGRYNEQFF
TRBJ1-5 TRBV4-1 NA 15 CASSQEGTGVQPQHF
TRBJ2-1 TRBV7-6 NA 16 CASSLPRDSLYNEQFF
TRBJ1-1 TRBV5-1 NA 15 CASTLDGTGGTEAFF
TRBJ2-1 TRBV7-3 NA 13 CASSTDRGHEQFF
TRBJ1-1 TRBV19 NA 18 CASNFTPLVGVGSTEAFF
TRBJ2-7 TRBV7-2 few 16 CASSFRGDRGSYEQYF
TRBJ2-1 TRBV7-9 NA 12 CASSFTGVEQFF
TRBJ2-7 TRBV19 NA 16 CASSIGTGTGYYEQYF
TRBJ1-1 TRBV6-2/TRBV6-3 NA 15 CASSFPGQGNTEAFF
TRBJ2-3 TRBV4-2 few 17 CASSQGTSGGSTDTQYF
TRBJ2-7 TRBV11-3 few 14 CASSPRTRPYEQYF
TRBJ2-1 TRBV2 few 13 CASSGPRSNEQFF
TRBJ2-5 TRBV18 few 13 CASSPPSRETQYF
TRBJ2-7 TRBV5-1 few 15 CASSLLQGGVIEQYF
TRBJ2-1 TRBV6-2/TRBV6-3 NA 13 CASRGSPYNEQFF
TRBJ2-7 TRBV6-2/TRBV6-3 NA 14 CASSPTGGHRWRYF
TRBJ2-7 TRBV9 few 13 CASSVLSGGEQYF
TRBJ1-2 TRBV3-1 NA 16 CASSQDGGRANYGYTF
TRBJ2-1 TRBV18 NA 15 CASSRGTSAVREQFF
TRBJ1-5 TRBV20-1 few 14 CSAPVGGGNQPQHF
TRBJ2-5 TRBV5-8 NA 13 CASSFDWQETQYF